Shown below are 11 T cell receptor beta chains from a single sample sequenced in a study of regulatory T cells in long-lasting Graves disease. Time point in this sample: newly diagnosed GD, antithyroid drugs for less than 3 months. Construction of the TCR library relied on RNA isolated from PBMCs. According to the study, TCR beta libraries were built with iRepertoire HTBI primers and CDR3-region Arm-PCR. TCRdb reanalysed the multiplex PCR reads using MiXCR and keeps one entry per CDR3 protein. Of more than 450,000 distinct CDR3 sequences listed, 12% are singletons. The sample also formed part of further work on T cells in Graves' hyperthyroidism and ophthalmopathy.

Sequences were derived from peripheral blood mononuclear cells (PBMCs), sampled at new diagnosis, from a patient treated with antithyroid drugs. These receptors were collected from a woman in her twenties or thirties with Graves disease.

J is TRBJ1-2 and V is TRBV4-1; D might be TRBD1 (6 bases). V lost 4 bases, J lost 3 bases, and 24 bases lay in between. This CDR3 spans 18 amino acids. Germline V gene lookup returns CDR1 MGHRA and CDR2 YSYEKL. DNA for the CDR3: TGCGCCAGCAGCCGAGCATTTAGGACAGTGCTTGGCCACTATGGCTACACCTTC. It translates to CASSRAFRTVLGHYGYTF.

Regarding this clonotype: A much larger clone lies a single base off, so this may be a read error. This sequence joins TRBV12-3 or TRBV12-4 and TRBJ1-1, with TRBD1 as a possible D gene (6 bases). V was shortened by 5 bases and J by 0 bases, with 19 bases between the two germline ends. The CDR3 sequence is 17 residues long. As DNA, the CDR3 is TGTGCCAGCAGTCGCACCACAGGGTTGAGCATGAACACTGAAGCTTTCTTT. Its protein product is CASSRTTGLSMNTEAFF.

This clonotype was counted ten times or more. This rearrangement joins TRBV10-3 to TRBJ2-7; 8 nucleotides match TRBD2. The CDR3 is 16 residues long. Germline V gene data show CDR1 as ENHRY and CDR2 as SYGVKD. The trim removed 10 bases at V and 4 bases at J, leaving 18 bases unmatched. The CDR3 nucleotides are TGTGCCACTAAACCCACTTCCGTAGCGGGATTATACGAGCAGTACTTC. Its translation: CATKPTSVAGLYEQYF.

There are a few counts of this clonotype. The chain joins TRBV7-9 to TRBJ2-7, with D unclear. The ends were cut back, 5 bases at V and 4 bases at J, with 9 bases in the middle. This CDR3 is built from 12 residues. Germline CDR1 reads SEHNR; CDR2 reads FQNEAQ (reference sequence). The CDR3 nucleotides read TGTGCCAGCAGCCCCTATAGATACGAGCAGTACTTC. Protein product: CASSPYRYEQYF. The whole variable domain, remainder taken from reference TRBV7-9 and TRBJ2-7, is DTGVSQNPRHKITKRGQNVTFRCDPISEHNRLYWYRQTLGQGPEFLTYFQNEAQLEKSRLLSDRFSAERPKGSFSTLEIQRTEQGDSAMYLCASSPYRYEQYFGPGTRLTVT.

This chain connects TRBV20-1 to TRBJ2-2; D is ambiguous. V dropped 1 base and J dropped 1 base, with 7 bases sitting between them. From germline, CDR1 is DFQATT and CDR2 SNEGSKA (reference sequence). The CDR3 sequence is 14 residues long. The CDR3 sequence is CSARGSLNTGELFF. The DNA of the CDR3 is TGCAGTGCTAGAGGTTCTCTGAACACCGGGGAGCTGTTTTTT.

This clonotype appeared many times. The rearrangement uses TRBV11-3 and TRBJ2-1; D remains unclear. The CDR3 totals 12 residues. Germline CDR1 SGHNT, CDR2 YENEEA. Trimming stripped 5 bases from V and 8 bases from J, with 10 bases between. The CDR3 DNA follows: TGTGCCAGCAGCATTAGGGTTTATGAGCAGTTCTTC. Protein product: CASSIRVYEQFF.

This clonotype was observed a few times. This chain connects TRBV4-3 to TRBJ1-2; D gene unclear. Trimming removed 1 base at V and 8 bases at J, with 11 bases between. The CDR3 runs 13 residues. Germline lookup yields CDR1 LGHNA and CDR2 YSLEER. The CDR3 loop is CASSQGVGSGYTF. Here the CDR3 DNA reads TGCGCCAGCAGCCAAGGGGTAGGGAGCGGCTACACCTTC.

This clonotype was observed at least ten times. V gene TRBV27 combines with J gene TRBJ2-2; TRBD1 agrees at 9 bases. V lost 3 bases and J lost 1; bases outside the gene matches: 9. The CDR3 length is 18 residues. Germline CDR1 reads MNHEY; CDR2 reads SMNVEV (reference sequence). CDR3 nucleotides: TGTGCCAGCAGTTTCTCGCGTCCGGGACAGGGGAACACCGGGGAGCTGTTTTTT. It translates to CASSFSRPGQGNTGELFF.

CDR3 sequence reads: CSARDPRAEETQYF. CDR3 nucleotide sequence: TGCAGTGCTAGGGACCCCCGGGCGGAAGAGACCCAGTACTTC. V and J are TRBV20-1 and TRBJ2-5; D gene ambiguous. V gave up 3 bases and J gave up 3 bases, with 14 bases separating them. CDR1 is DFQATT, CDR2 SNEGSKA, per germline (reference sequence). The CDR3 contains 14 residues.

The sample holds many counts of this clonotype. The J gene is TRBJ1-1, the V gene TRBV28; D not certain. This CDR3 is 16 amino acids long. From germline, CDR1 is MDHEN and CDR2 SYDVKM. V lost 4 bases and J 4 bases, leaving 19 bases between the germline ends. The CDR3 bases are TGTGCCAGCAGTTCCCCCCCGCCGGAGGAGAGCACTGAAGCTTTCTTT. Residues: CASSSPPPEESTEAFF. Full variable domain (rest looked up from reference TRBV28 and TRBJ1-1): DVKVTQSSRYLVKRTGEKVFLECVQDMDHENMFWYRQDPGLGLRLIYFSYDVKMKEKGDIPEGYSVSREKKERFSLILESASTNQTSMYLCASSSPPPEESTEAFFGQGTRLTVV.

This clonotype has at least ten counts. This rearrangement joins TRBV28 to TRBJ1-2; TRBD1 might be the D (5 bases). V lost 7 bases, J lost 4 bases, and 13 bases lay in between. Germline V gene lookup returns CDR1 MDHEN and CDR2 SYDVKM. The CDR3 is 13 residues long. The CDR3 is CASTFLGLYGYTF. CDR3 nucleotide sequence: TGTGCCAGCACCTTCCTGGGGCTCTATGGCTACACCTTC.